The rows below give T cell receptor beta chains drawn from one sample of a study of blood T cell repertoires in COVID-19. Clones were read by immunoSEQ multiplex PCR, and TCRdb kept only the in-frame ones, dropping some. This table holds about 210,000 clones, about four fifths found once. Sequenced material: peripheral blood. The receptors originated from a woman older than 75 with COVID-19, enrolled during active disease. Both conserved end residues are part of each CDR3. The D gene is left open where the match is weak. The listing skips clone size in some rows; elsewhere it reads once, few, many or a size class.

TRBV3-1/TRBV3-2,-,TRBJ1-1,TRBD1,CASSQTGRNTEAFF,TGTGCCAGCAGCCAGACAGGGAGGAACACTGAAGCTTTCTTT
TRBV12-3/TRBV12-4,-,TRBJ2-1,-,CASSLAQNNEQFF,TGTGCCAGCAGTTTGGCCCAAAACAATGAGCAGTTCTTC
TRBV5-1,-,TRBJ1-1,TRBD1,CASSSTPRDRGTEAFF,TGCGCCAGCAGCTCGACCCCCCGGGACAGGGGTACTGAAGCTTTCTTT
TRBV5-1,-,TRBJ1-3,-,CASSPQGGFGNTIYF,TGCGCCAGCAGCCCCCAGGGAGGGTTTGGAAACACCATATATTTT
TRBV29-1,-,TRBJ1-2,TRBD1,CSAAQGGYGYTF,TGCAGCGCCGCCCAGGGGGGCTATGGCTACACCTTC
TRBV29-1,-,TRBJ2-7,TRBD1,CSVERQGTYEQYF,TGCAGCGTTGAACGACAGGGGACCTACGAGCAGTACTTC
TRBV3-1/TRBV3-2,-,TRBJ2-7,-,CASSPQRSSSYEQYF,TGTGCCAGCAGCCCACAGCGGAGTAGCTCCTACGAGCAGTACTTC
TRBV2,-,TRBJ1-1,TRBD1,CASRGQGGTEAFF,TGTGCCAGCAGGGGACAGGGAGGCACTGAAGCTTTCTTT
TRBV28,once,TRBJ1-1,TRBD1,CASSPPQGAGNTEAFF,TGTGCCAGCAGTCCTCCACAGGGGGCCGGGAACACTGAAGCTTTCTTT
TRBV25-1,-,TRBJ1-5,TRBD1,CASRQTGVNQPQHF,TGTGCCAGCAGACAGACAGGGGTCAATCAGCCCCAGCATTTT
TRBV2,-,TRBJ2-2,TRBD2,CATTPWGGTTGELFF,TGTGCCACTACTCCCTGGGGGGGGACGACCGGGGAGCTGTTTTTT
TRBV11-1,-,TRBJ2-7,-,CASGQSPLEQYF,TGTGCCTCTGGACAGTCGCCTCTCGAGCAGTACTTC
TRBV15,-,TRBJ1-5,-,CATSRDFSQTYSSEPQHF,TGTGCCACCAGCAGAGATTTCAGCCAGACATATTCATCAGAGCCCCAGCATTTT
TRBV5-5,-,TRBJ2-1,TRBD2,CASSRIAGGPYNEQFF,TGTGCCAGCAGCCGGATCGCGGGAGGGCCTTACAATGAGCAGTTCTTC
TRBV9,-,TRBJ2-7,-,CASSVQGSYEQYF,TGTGCCAGCAGCGTACAGGGATCCTACGAGCAGTACTTC
TRBV11-2,-,TRBJ1-1,-,CASLAQGNTEAFF,TGTGCCTCCCTGGCCCAGGGGAACACTGAAGCTTTCTTT
TRBV6-5,few,TRBJ2-7,-,CASSRLGDYEQYF,TGTGCCAGCAGCCGACTAGGTGACTACGAGCAGTACTTC
TRBV5-1,few,TRBJ1-2,TRBD1,CASSWGQGDGYTF,TGCGCCAGCAGCTGGGGTCAGGGGGATGGCTACACCTTC
TRBV13,-,TRBJ1-6,-,CASSLGPDTDTARSPLHF,TGTGCCAGCAGCTTAGGCCCCGACACGGACACGGCGCGTTCACCCCTCCACTTT
TRBV6-5,-,TRBJ2-5,TRBD2,CASREGLAQETQYF,TGTGCCAGCAGGGAGGGACTAGCACAAGAGACCCAGTACTTC
TRBV24-1,-,TRBJ2-2,-,CATSDPRAGTGELFF,TGTGCCACCAGTGACCCCCGGGCGGGAACCGGGGAGCTGTTTTTT
TRBV12-3/TRBV12-4,-,TRBJ2-1,-,CASSRGLAGRQFF,TGTGCCAGCAGTCGAGGACTGGCGGGGAGGCAGTTCTTC
TRBV9,-,TRBJ2-1,TRBD1,CASSPQTGYNEQFF,TGTGCCAGCAGCCCCCAGACAGGGTACAATGAGCAGTTCTTC
TRBV7-2,-,TRBJ2-1,-,CASSATGVPLFTLEQFF,TGTGCCAGCAGCGCTACGGGGGTGCCCCTCTTTACGCTAGAGCAGTTCTTC
TRBV15,-,TRBJ2-1,-,CATSPRGAGAGGEQFF,TGTGCCACCAGCCCCCGGGGAGCGGGAGCAGGGGGTGAGCAGTTCTTC
TRBV5-1,-,TRBJ2-5,-,CASSLGLLRGETQYF,TGCGCCAGCAGCTTGGGACTCCTGCGAGGAGAGACCCAGTACTTC
TRBV3-1/TRBV3-2,-,TRBJ1-6,-,CASSQEGGTRPLHF,TGTGCCAGCAGCCAAGAAGGCGGCACTCGGCCCCTCCACTTT
TRBV6-2/TRBV6-3,-,TRBJ1-1,-,CASSSVSDTEAFF,TGTGCCAGCAGTTCCGTCAGCGACACTGAAGCTTTCTTT
TRBV18,-,TRBJ1-3,-,CASSPEKPNSGNTIYF,TGTGCCAGCTCGCCCGAGAAACCCAACTCTGGAAACACCATATATTTT
TRBV19,-,TRBJ2-4,TRBD1,CASRGSRDRDDIQYF,TGTGCCAGTAGGGGCTCCCGGGACAGGGATGACATTCAGTACTTC
TRBV10-3,-,TRBJ1-5,-,CAISDTATNQPQHF,TGTGCCATCAGTGATACAGCTACCAATCAGCCCCAGCATTTT
TRBV29-1,-,TRBJ2-7,TRBD2,CSVSERGPYEQYF,TGCAGCGTAAGCGAGCGGGGTCCCTACGAGCAGTACTTC
TRBV5-4,few,TRBJ1-1,-,CASSIPRQDHTEAFF,TGTGCCAGCAGCATACCTAGACAGGACCACACTGAAGCTTTCTTT
TRBV19,-,TRBJ2-3,TRBD2,CASSPRWLAEADTQYF,TGTGCCAGTAGTCCCCGGTGGCTAGCGGAAGCAGATACGCAGTATTTT
TRBV2,-,TRBJ2-1,TRBD2,CARGRLAGINEQFF,TGTGCCAGAGGCAGACTAGCGGGTATCAATGAGCAGTTCTTC
TRBV6-4,-,TRBJ1-2,-,CASSEDRSGYGYTF,TGTGCCAGCAGTGAGGACAGATCTGGGTATGGCTACACCTTC
TRBV3-1/TRBV3-2,-,TRBJ1-4,-,CASSSGLTAYYEKLFF,TGTGCCAGCAGTTCAGGACTTACGGCCTATTATGAAAAACTGTTTTTT
TRBV2,-,TRBJ1-1,TRBD1,CASLPDRREAFF,TGTGCCAGCCTTCCGGACAGGCGTGAAGCTTTCTTT
TRBV19,-,TRBJ1-5,TRBD1,CASSMTGIGARYQPQHF,TGTGCCAGTAGTATGACAGGGATCGGAGCCCGCTATCAGCCCCAGCATTTT
TRBV6-2/TRBV6-3,-,TRBJ1-2,-,CASSYSDRQPYGYTF,TGTGCCAGCAGTTACTCTGACAGGCAGCCCTATGGCTACACCTTC
TRBV11-2,-,TRBJ2-5,-,CASSRVKTQYF,TGTGCCAGCAGCCGGGTGAAGACCCAGTACTTC
TRBV27,once,TRBJ2-1,TRBD2,CASSLLGLAGGPRIF,TGTGCCAGCTCCCTACTGGGACTAGCGGGAGGCCCCAGGATCTTC
TRBV21-1,-,TRBJ2-3,-,CASSKRGLPRDTQYF,TGTGCCAGCAGCAAAAGGGGACTGCCTAGAGATACGCAGTATTTT
TRBV28,-,TRBJ2-7,-,CASSRTGPNMRGSYEQYF,TGTGCCAGCAGCCGAACAGGGCCTAACATGCGAGGCTCCTACGAGCAGTACTTC
TRBV27,-,TRBJ2-7,TRBD2,CASSFGGRGGIEQYF,TGTGCCAGCAGTTTTGGGGGGAGGGGCGGAATCGAGCAGTACTTC
TRBV6-5,-,TRBJ1-2,TRBD1,CASRPPDRVNYGYTF,TGTGCCAGCAGGCCACCGGACAGGGTAAACTATGGCTACACCTTC